Shown below are 17 T cell receptor beta chains from a single sample sequenced in a study of blood T cells in healthy people across ages. Sample-barcoded 5' priming and a J-beta primer mix drove a second PCR of roughly 6 to 12 cycles. TCRdb reprocessed the 5' RACE reads with MiXCR, giving one entry per CDR3 protein. The table lists 350,000 to 450,000 distinct CDR3 sequences, 45% to 65% of them singletons. Sequenced sample: blood. The receptors derive from a man aged 60 to 69 in good health.

V gene TRBV6-2 or TRBV6-3 combines with J gene TRBJ2-7; 7 bases align to TRBD1. In germline, CDR1 is MNHEY, CDR2 SVGEGT. The V and J ends lost 6 bases and 2 bases, in that order; junction bases with no gene match: 7. The CDR3 covers 14 residues. The CDR3 DNA sequence: TGTGCCAGCAGATCATCCGGACAGGCCTACGAGCAGTACTTC. Protein sequence: CASRSSGQAYEQYF.

The V gene is TRBV18, the J gene TRBJ2-3, with TRBD2 matching 9 bases. CDR1 KGHSH and CDR2 LQKENI come from the germline V gene. This CDR3 has 18 residues. V gave up 4 bases and J gave up 6 bases; unmatched junction bases: 17. CDR3 loop: CASSLTSGGPSDWDTQYF. In DNA form, the CDR3 reads TGTGCCAGCTCACTGACCAGCGGGGGGCCAAGTGATTGGGATACGCAGTATTTT.

Many counts were recorded for this clonotype. In DNA form, the CDR3 reads TGTGCCAGCAGCTTAGTAGGGAAGGGGTTCGGAAACACCATATATTTT. Translated: CASSLVGKGFGNTIYF. The V and J genes are TRBV7-2 and TRBJ1-3, with D possibly matching TRBD1 (5 bases). Trimming left V 1 base short and J 4 bases short, with 14 bases between. The CDR3 is made up of 16 amino acids. CDR1 is SGHTA and CDR2 is FQGNSA in the germline V gene.

This clonotype has only a few counts. V is TRBV25-1 and J is TRBJ1-5; TRBD1 agrees at 9 bases. The J segment lost 4 bases and the V segment lost 4 bases, leaving 2 bases of the junction unmatched. Per germline, CDR1 MGHDK and CDR2 SYGVNS. This CDR3 comprises 14 residues. The CDR3 coding sequence is TGTGCCAGCAGTGCTGACAGGGGGAATCAGCCCCAGCATTTT. Translation: CASSADRGNQPQHF. The variable domain in full, with the rest retrieved from reference TRBV25-1 and TRBJ1-5, is EADIYQTPRYLVIGTGKKITLECSQTMGHDKMYWYQQDPGMELHLIHYSYGVNSTEKGDLSSESTVSRIRTEHFPLTLESARPSHTSQYLCASSADRGNQPQHFGDGTRLSIL.

This clonotype has more than one count but fewer than ten. This rearrangement joins TRBV29-1 to TRBJ2-5; 10 positions match TRBD2. J lost 2 bases, V lost 7 bases, and 10 bases had no gene match. Germline assignment: CDR1 SQVTM and CDR2 ANQGSEA. CDR3 size: 15 residues. CDR3 protein: CSGGLAGVGQETQYF. For the CDR3, the DNA is TGCAGCGGGGGGCTAGCGGGAGTCGGGCAAGAGACCCAGTACTTC.

This clonotype was counted between two and nine times. This chain links TRBV7-3 with TRBJ2-3, with a possible D match to TRBD2 (5 bases). This CDR3 is built from 15 residues. Germline values: CDR1 SGHTA, CDR2 FQGTGA. Trimming took off 3 bases at V and 4 bases at J, with 14 bases between the two ends. This CDR3 reads CASSFGGLRADTQYF. The CDR3 coding sequence is TGTGCCAGCAGCTTTGGCGGGCTGAGGGCAGATACGCAGTATTTT.

The chain joins TRBV6-1 to TRBJ2-1, with D uncertain. Germline V gives CDR1 MNHNS, CDR2 SASEGT. Trimming took off 2 bases at V and 1 base at J, with 9 bases between the two ends. The CDR3 is 15 residues long. The CDR3 region is CASSEMAVSYNEQFF. The CDR3 DNA reads as TGTGCCAGCAGTGAAATGGCTGTATCCTACAATGAGCAGTTCTTC.

V and J are TRBV9 and TRBJ2-1; TRBD2 aligns across 9 bases. This CDR3 is 12 amino acids long. The V segment lost 4 bases and the J segment 12 bases; nucleotides outside the gene matches: 5. CDR1 is SGDLS and CDR2 is YYNGEE in the germline V gene. CDR3 sequence reads: CASSKAGGRQFF. The CDR3 DNA is TGTGCCAGCAGCAAAGCGGGGGGAAGGCAGTTCTTC.

This clonotype has more than one count but fewer than ten. CDR3 residues: CASSLSGPNYGYTF. In nucleotides, the CDR3 is TGTGCCAGCAGTTTATCGGGACCTAACTATGGCTACACCTTC. The chain employs TRBV27 and TRBJ1-2; D is perhaps TRBD1 (5 bases). From germline, CDR1 is MNHEY and CDR2 SMNVEV (reference sequence). This CDR3 spans 14 amino acids. V was trimmed by 0 bases and J by 0 bases, leaving 5 bases between them.

This chain links TRBV4-3 with TRBJ2-7; D is ambiguous. CDR1 is LGHNA and CDR2 is YSLEER in the germline V gene. This CDR3 comprises 13 residues. Trimming removed 0 bases from V and 7 bases from J, with 10 bases in between. CDR3 region: CASSQDGRQEQYF. CDR3 coding DNA: TGCGCCAGCAGCCAAGATGGTAGGCAGGAGCAGTACTTC.

The chain links TRBV12-3 or TRBV12-4 to TRBJ2-1; D is ambiguous. V was cut by 5 bases and J by 8 bases, with 7 bases left in between. This CDR3 has 11 residues. CDR3 region: CASSPSDEQFF. DNA of the CDR3: TGTGCCAGCAGTCCTTCCGATGAGCAGTTCTTC.

V usage is TRBV6-5 and J usage is TRBJ2-3; 8 nucleotides agree with TRBD2. In germline, CDR1 is MNHEY, CDR2 SVGAGI. There are 15 residues in the CDR3. After removal of 2 bases from V and 6 bases from J, the junction contained 7 bases not matched to a gene. CDR3 in amino acids: CASSYTSGSQDTQYF. DNA for the CDR3: TGTGCCAGCAGTTACACAAGCGGGAGTCAGGATACGCAGTATTTT.

J is TRBJ2-6 and V is TRBV28; 7 bases are shared with TRBD1. With V trimmed by 6 bases and J by 4 bases, 9 bases remained unmatched. CDR1 is MDHEN, CDR2 SYDVKM, per germline. The CDR3 consists of 16 residues. The CDR3 nucleotides are TGTGCCAGCAGGGGACAGTTGGCTGTGGGGGCCAACGTCCTGACTTTC. It yields the protein CASRGQLAVGANVLTF.

This clonotype has only a few counts. The V call is TRBV29-1, the J call TRBJ2-1, with D possibly TRBD1 on 5 matching bases. The V end was cut by 3 bases, the J end by 0 bases, with 12 bases between. Per germline, CDR1 SQVTM and CDR2 ANQGSEA. The CDR3 length is 15 residues. The CDR3 is CSVDHRPSSYNEQFF. CDR3 DNA sequence: TGCAGCGTTGACCACAGGCCGAGCTCCTACAATGAGCAGTTCTTC.

This clonotype was seen once. The rearrangement joins TRBV4-2 to TRBJ2-1; 7 nucleotides agree with TRBD2. Trimming at V came to 7 bases and at J to 10 bases, leaving 13 bases not matched to a gene. The CDR3 runs 14 residues. CDR1 and CDR2 (germline): LGHNA, YNFKEQ. The CDR3 loop reads CASKRDSASWEQFF. CDR3 bases: TGTGCCAGCAAGCGGGACTCAGCTAGCTGGGAGCAGTTCTTC.

This clonotype was seen only a few times. The chain couples TRBV28 to TRBJ2-7; 7 bases fit TRBD2. This CDR3 has 13 amino acids. The V gene's germline CDR1 is MDHEN and CDR2 SYDVKM. J was trimmed by 6 bases and V by 8 bases; bases with no gene match: 10. Here the CDR3 reads CASLRGGGAEQYF. CDR3 in DNA: TGTGCCAGCTTGCGCGGGGGAGGGGCCGAGCAGTACTTC.

A remark on this clonotype: An end of the junction does not agree with germline; a read error may underlie this. V is TRBV2 and J is TRBJ2-7; D is uncertain. Germline assignment: CDR1 SNHLY and CDR2 FYNNEI. The CDR3 is 13 residues long. The CDR3 coding sequence is TGTGCTAGCAGTGAAGGGTGGGCCTACGAGCAGTACTTC. This codes for CASSEGWAYEQYF. The whole variable domain, filled in from reference TRBV2 and TRBJ2-7, reads EPEVTQTPSHQVTQMGQEVILRCVPISNHLYFYWYRQILGQKVEFLVSFYNNEISEKSEIFDDQFSVERPDGSNFTLKIRSTKLEDSAMYFCASSEGWAYEQYFGPGTRLTVT.